The 13 T cell receptor beta chains presented below share a single source sample, sequenced in a study of cytomegalovirus exposure and HLA in healthy donors. PCR used 60 Vbeta primers and 13 Jbeta primers. The data were produced by immunoSEQ multiplex PCR, yet TCRdb's version contains in-frame clones alone and is incomplete. The repertoire holds 70,000 or so clones, with approximately 90% as singletons. Sequencing used PBMCs. These receptors all stem from a woman aged 25-40 years in good health and CMV-seronegative.

CDR3 DNA: TGTGCCAGCAGCCGAAAGGCCCTTTGGCGGGAGCAGGACGAGTACGAGCAGTACTTC. Translated: CASSRKALWREQDEYEQYF. This chain links TRBV14 with TRBJ2-7; 7 bases are a match to TRBD2. The junction had 22 bases not matched to a gene; V was cut back by 4 bases and J by 4 bases. There are 19 residues in the CDR3. Germline CDR1 and CDR2: SGHDN and FVKESK. Based on the CDR3 plus reference TRBV14 and TRBJ2-7, the full variable domain is EAGVTQFPSHSVIEKGQTVTLRCDPISGHDNLYWYRRVMGKEIKFLLHFVKESKQDESGMPNNRFLAERTGGTYSTLKVQPAELEDSGVYFCASSRKALWREQDEYEQYFGPGTRLTVT.

J is TRBJ2-5 and V is TRBV7-9; a possible D gene is TRBD1 (6 bases). The CDR3 is 12 residues long. The germline V and J ends were trimmed by 4 bases and 11 bases, with 14 bases remaining between them. CDR1 and CDR2 from the germline V gene are SEHNR and FQNEAQ (reference sequence). The CDR3 is CASSSGTREQYF. Written as DNA, the CDR3 is TGTGCCAGCAGCTCCGGGACAAGAGAGCAGTACTTC. The full variable domain, rest sourced from reference TRBV7-9 and TRBJ2-5, is DTGVSQNPRHKITKRGQNVTFRCDPISEHNRLYWYRQTLGQGPEFLTYFQNEAQLEKSRLLSDRFSAERPKGSFSTLEIQRTEQGDSAMYLCASSSGTREQYFGPGTRLLVL.

This chain joins TRBV5-1 and TRBJ1-2, with 7 bases aligning to TRBD1. CDR3 length: 13 amino acids. Germline CDR1 and CDR2: SGHRS and YFSETQ. The V gene end was trimmed by 3 bases and the J gene end by 7 bases; junction bases not matched to a gene: 6. The chain's CDR3 is CASSSGGTGGYTF. CDR3 bases: TGCGCCAGCAGCTCAGGGGGAACGGGTGGCTACACCTTC.

The chain uses TRBV30 and TRBJ2-6; weak D call: TRBD1 (6 bases). V was cut by 0 bases and J by 1 base, with 7 bases left in between. This CDR3 has 15 amino acids. The germline V gene has CDR1 GTSNPN and CDR2 SVGIG (reference sequence). The DNA for the CDR3 is TGTGCCTGGAGTGTCGGGACATCTGGGGCCAACGTCCTGACTTTC. It specifies CAWSVGTSGANVLTF.

This chain joins TRBV11-2 and TRBJ2-1, with D tentatively TRBD2 (6 bases). Germline V lookup: CDR1 SGHAT, CDR2 FQNNGV. The germline V and J ends were trimmed by 0 bases and 2 bases, with 11 bases remaining between them. This CDR3 has 16 residues. CDR3 region: CASSLEVLAPYNEQFF. CDR3 bases: TGTGCCAGCAGCTTAGAAGTCCTAGCGCCCTACAATGAGCAGTTCTTC.

The rearrangement uses TRBV15 and TRBJ2-1, with D uncertain. This CDR3 is 15 amino acids long. From germline, CDR1 is LNHNV and CDR2 YYDKDF (reference sequence). Trimming cost V 0 bases and J 4 bases, with 10 bases left between them. The CDR3 sequence: CATSRDLESYNEQFF. In nucleotides, the CDR3 is TGTGCCACCAGCAGAGATCTGGAGAGTTACAATGAGCAGTTCTTC. The variable domain in full, with the rest retrieved from reference TRBV15 and TRBJ2-1, is DAMVIQNPRYQVTQFGKPVTLSCSQTLNHNVMYWYQQKSSQAPKLLFHYYDKDFNNEADTPDNFQSRRPNTSFCFLDIRSPGLGDTAMYLCATSRDLESYNEQFFGPGTRLTVL.

This clone was detected a few times. The chain couples TRBV4-1 to TRBJ2-3; TRBD2 aligns across 8 bases. CDR1 and CDR2 from the germline V gene are MGHRA and YSYEKL. The CDR3 extends over 16 amino acids. After removal of 6 bases from V and 5 bases from J, the junction contained 13 bases not matched to a gene. CDR3 sequence reads: CASSMVAGSFVDTQYF. The CDR3 bases are TGCGCCAGCAGTATGGTAGCGGGGAGCTTTGTAGATACGCAGTATTTT.

The J gene is TRBJ2-7, the V gene TRBV5-4; 8 bases are shared with TRBD2. After removal of 2 bases from V and 2 bases from J, the junction contained 12 bases not matched to a gene. The germline gives CDR1 SGHNT, CDR2 YYREEE (reference sequence). The CDR3 consists of 17 residues. This chain's CDR3 is CASSFSFRGGRAYEQYF. CDR3 DNA sequence: TGTGCCAGCAGCTTCTCGTTTCGGGGGGGGAGGGCCTACGAGCAGTACTTC.

V gene TRBV19 combines with J gene TRBJ1-2; 7 bases line up with TRBD1. The V gene's germline CDR1 is LNHDA and CDR2 SQIVND (reference sequence). V gave up 6 bases and J gave up 3 bases; unmatched junction bases: 7. The length of the CDR3 is 14 residues. This CDR3 is CASSTGTEYYGYTF. Here the CDR3 DNA reads TGTGCCAGTAGCACCGGGACAGAGTACTATGGCTACACCTTC.

The CDR3 region has the DNA TGTGCCAGTAGTATGAGCTATTCCACAGATACGCAGTATTTT. This encodes CASSMSYSTDTQYF. The chain is built from TRBV19 and TRBJ2-3, with no clear D. With 3 bases removed from V and 2 bases from J, the gap between germline ends came to 9 bases. Germline CDR1 LNHDA, CDR2 SQIVND (reference sequence). There are 14 residues in the CDR3. The full variable domain, its missing parts supplied by reference TRBV19 and TRBJ2-3, is DGGITQSPKYLFRKEGQNVTLSCEQNLNHDAMYWYRQDPGQGLRLIYYSQIVNDFQKGDIAEGYSVSREKKESFPLTVTSAQKNPTAFYLCASSMSYSTDTQYFGPGTRLTVL.

The chain joins TRBV6-1 to TRBJ1-6; 12 nucleotides match TRBD1. Trimming cost V 2 bases and J 11 bases; bases outside gene matches: 7. Germline V gene sequence: CDR1 MNHNS, CDR2 SASEGT. The CDR3 has 16 amino acids. The CDR3: CASSENTGTGGAPLHF. The CDR3 DNA reads as TGTGCCAGCAGTGAAAACACCGGGACAGGGGGCGCACCCCTCCACTTT.

J is TRBJ2-3 and V is TRBV4-1; D is possibly TRBD2 (5 bases). Trimming stripped 0 bases from V and 4 bases from J, with 17 bases between. The CDR3 has 17 residues. CDR1 and CDR2 from the germline V gene are MGHRA and YSYEKL. The chain's CDR3 is CASSQDSLAGVPDTQYF. The CDR3 bases are TGCGCCAGCAGCCAAGATTCCCTAGCCGGAGTCCCAGATACGCAGTATTTT.

The CDR3 region has the DNA TGTGCCAGCAGCCCCCGACAGGATAACACTGAAGCTTTCTTT. This encodes CASSPRQDNTEAFF. The V and J genes are TRBV5-4 and TRBJ1-1; possibly TRBD1 for D (6 bases). The CDR3 has 14 residues. Trimming shortened V by 4 bases and J by 2 bases, and 12 bases separated the two germline ends. Germline V gene sequence: CDR1 SGHNT, CDR2 YYREEE (reference sequence).